The subject of this entry is one T cell receptor beta chain. Some clones are missing from TCRdb's copy, which holds only in-frame ones; the method was immunoSEQ multiplex PCR. The sample shows approximately 14,000 clones, roughly nine tenths of them seen only once. This CDR3 is built from 14 residues. In germline, CDR1 is SQVTM, CDR2 ANQGSEA. This record comes from a study of T cell repertoires in ileal Crohn's disease. The V and J genes are TRBV29-1 and TRBJ2-5; TRBD2 matches 12 bases. The J call is doubtful: the DNA matches TRBJ2-7 better. The specimen was ileal tissue. The TCR sequence derives from an adult with Crohn's disease. The CDR3 coding sequence is TGCAGCGTTGAGGCTAGCGGGGGGGTCTACGAGCAGTACTTC. It codes for CSVEASGGVYEQYF.